Listed here are 21 T cell receptor beta chains from one sample, sequenced in a study of early T cells in non-severe SARS-CoV-2 infection. TCRdb analysed the 5' RACE reads with MiXCR anew, one entry per CDR3 protein. The sample yields some 53,000 distinct CDR3 sequences, 8% seen once. Sequences were obtained from whole blood. These TCRs come from an adult who was a healthcare worker with PCR-confirmed SARS-CoV-2 infection or an uninfected control (not recorded which).

This clonotype was recorded a few times. J is TRBJ1-1 and V is TRBV30; D gene uncertain. This CDR3 contains 15 residues. The germline V gene encodes CDR1 GTSNPN and CDR2 SVGIG (reference sequence). V lost 4 bases, J lost 0 bases, and 15 bases lay in between. CDR3 sequence reads: CAWTTHEEVNTEAFF. In nucleotides, the CDR3 is TGTGCCTGGACCACCCATGAGGAGGTGAACACTGAAGCTTTCTTT.

This clonotype was detected only a few times. This rearrangement joins TRBV15 to TRBJ2-3; no firm D call. The CDR3 is made up of 15 amino acids. Germline CDR1 and CDR2: LNHNV and YYDKDF (reference sequence). V lost 0 bases and J lost 0, with 7 bases in between. This chain's CDR3 is CATSRDFSSTDTQYF. CDR3 coding DNA: TGTGCCACCAGCAGAGATTTCTCTAGCACAGATACGCAGTATTTT.

The table lists this clonotype with many counts. The genes are TRBV20-1 and TRBJ2-3; D possibly uses TRBD1 or TRBD2 (5 bases each). The V gene lost 0 bases and the J gene lost 1 base, with 11 bases spanning the gap. Germline lookup yields CDR1 DFQATT and CDR2 SNEGSKA (reference sequence). The CDR3 covers 15 residues. The CDR3, as DNA: TGCAGTGCTAGAGATCCCGGGGCTCGCACAGATACGCAGTATTTT. Protein: CSARDPGARTDTQYF.

This clonotype was seen many times. The V call is TRBV9, the J call TRBJ2-3, with TRBD1 as a possible D gene (6 bases). In germline, CDR1 is SGDLS, CDR2 YYNGEE. The CDR3 is 18 amino acids. V was shortened by 0 bases and J by 5 bases, with 22 bases between the two germline ends. The CDR3 sequence is CASSVVGRGPELGDTQYF. The CDR3 nucleotides read TGTGCCAGCAGCGTAGTTGGCAGGGGCCCGGAGCTGGGAGATACGCAGTATTTT. Full variable domain (outside the CDR3, taken from reference TRBV9 and TRBJ2-3): DSGVTQTPKHLITATGQRVTLRCSPRSGDLSVYWYQQSLDQGLQFLIQYYNGEERAKGNILERFSAQQFPDLHSELNLSSLELGDSALYFCASSVVGRGPELGDTQYFGPGTRLTVL.

In this sample, this clonotype turned up a few times. V usage is TRBV12-3 or TRBV12-4 and J usage is TRBJ2-7, with a weak D call TRBD2 (6 bases). The CDR3 consists of 16 residues. Trimming left V 2 bases short and J 2 bases short, with 16 bases between. This CDR3 reads CASSLHSHSGPYEQYF. CDR3 bases: TGTGCCAGCAGTTTACACTCCCACAGCGGGCCCTACGAGCAGTACTTC.

In DNA form, the CDR3 reads TGTGCCAGCAGCCACAGCGGTGTTAGCGGGAGGTCCTACGAGCAGTACTTC. Residues: CASSHSGVSGRSYEQYF. The chain is built from TRBV11-2 and TRBJ2-7; 10 bases are shared with TRBD2. The germline V gene has CDR1 SGHAT and CDR2 FQNNGV. This CDR3 contains 17 residues. The V gene end was trimmed by 5 bases and the J gene end by 1 base; junction bases not matched to a gene: 11. Together with reference TRBV11-2 and TRBJ2-7, the CDR3 gives the full variable domain: EAGVAQSPRYKIIEKRQSVAFWCNPISGHATLYWYQQILGQGPKLLIQFQNNGVVDDSQLPKDRFSAERLKGVDSTLKIQPAKLEDSAVYLCASSHSGVSGRSYEQYFGPGTRLTVT.

This clonotype was detected ten times or more. The rearrangement links TRBV23-1 to TRBJ2-7; maybe TRBD1 (6 bases). TRBV23-1 is placed among ORFs of uncertain function. The CDR3 totals 13 residues. V lost 6 bases to trimming and J lost 0 bases, with 9 bases between them. The CDR3 bases are TGCGCCAGCAGAAACAGGGTCTCCTACGAGCAGTACTTC. Protein: CASRNRVSYEQYF.

This clonotype was seen many times. The chain has TRBV7-2 and TRBJ2-7, with no clear D. The CDR3 runs 12 residues. With 4 bases removed from V and 10 bases from J, the gap between germline ends came to 14 bases. Germline CDR1 reads SGHTA; CDR2 reads FQGNSA. The CDR3 reads CASSSERFLQYF. As DNA, the CDR3 is TGTGCCAGCAGCTCCGAGCGTTTTCTTCAGTACTTC. The entire variable domain, with the rest obtained from reference TRBV7-2 and TRBJ2-7, is as follows: GAGVSQSPSNKVTEKGKDVELRCDPISGHTALYWYRQSLGQGLEFLIYFQGNSAPDKSGLPSDRFSAERTGGSVSTLTIQRTQQEDSAVYLCASSSERFLQYFGPGTRLTVT.

This clonotype was counted many times. This chain links TRBV6-1 with TRBJ2-4, with D tentatively TRBD1 (6 bases). This CDR3 has 15 amino acids. CDR1 is MNHNS, CDR2 SASEGT, per germline. Trimming left V 6 bases short and J 0 bases short, with 12 bases between. The CDR3: CASRTGTIAKNIQYF. CDR3 sequence (DNA): TGTGCCAGCAGAACCGGGACAATAGCCAAAAACATTCAGTACTTC.

This clonotype occurred a few times. The V gene is TRBV25-1, the J gene TRBJ1-1; D unclear. This CDR3 has 12 amino acids. Trimming removed 6 bases from V and 7 bases from J, with 12 bases in between. From germline, CDR1 is MGHDK and CDR2 SYGVNS. CDR3 residues: CASRYGRREAFF. The CDR3 nucleotides read TGTGCCAGCAGGTATGGACGACGTGAAGCTTTCTTT.

V and J are TRBV5-1 and TRBJ2-3; TRBD2 agrees at 9 bases. V dropped 1 base and J dropped 4; count of bases not matched to a gene: 7. This CDR3 region has 16 residues. Germline CDR1 reads SGHRS; CDR2 reads YFSETQ. The CDR3 reads CASSLMARGGADTQYF. Written as DNA, the CDR3 is TGCGCCAGCAGCTTGATGGCGCGGGGGGGCGCAGATACGCAGTATTTT.

This clonotype was recorded a few times. The V gene is TRBV7-6, the J gene TRBJ2-1, with D perhaps assigned TRBD1 or TRBD2 (7 bases each). Trimming shortened V by 5 bases and J by 6 bases, and 17 bases separated the two germline ends. The CDR3 sequence is 15 residues long. Looked up from germline, CDR1 is SGHVS and CDR2 is FNYEAQ. The CDR3 spells CASSSGQGEGNEQFF. The CDR3, as DNA: TGTGCCAGCAGCAGTGGGCAGGGGGAGGGCAATGAGCAGTTCTTC.

This clonotype was found many times. The chain links TRBV12-3 or TRBV12-4 to TRBJ2-7, with D possibly matching TRBD2 (7 bases). The CDR3 totals 14 residues. V lost 3 bases to trimming and J lost 4 bases, with 13 bases between them. This CDR3 is CASSFIRGAYEQYF. DNA for the CDR3: TGTGCCAGCAGTTTCATACGGGGGGCATACGAGCAGTACTTC.

This clonotype has a count of ten or more. J is TRBJ1-2 and V is TRBV3-1; D remains ambiguous. The germline gives CDR1 LGHDT, CDR2 YNNKEL (reference sequence). Trimming removed 3 bases at V and 4 bases at J, with 3 bases between. The CDR3 length is 11 residues. Here the CDR3 DNA reads TGTGCCAGCAGCCAGGCCTATGGCTACACCTTC. This translates into CASSQAYGYTF.

The gene calls are TRBV3-1 and TRBJ2-5; D remains unclear. Trimming stripped 2 bases from V and 5 bases from J, with 12 bases between. The germline V gene has CDR1 LGHDT and CDR2 YNNKEL (reference sequence). This CDR3 is 14 amino acids long. CDR3 sequence: CASSQRSAFETQYF. The CDR3 region has the DNA TGTGCCAGCAGCCAAAGGTCCGCTTTCGAGACCCAGTACTTC.

This clonotype has a handful of counts. The V call is TRBV29-1, the J call TRBJ2-7, with TRBD1 identical over 9 bases. Germline V lookup: CDR1 SQVTM, CDR2 ANQGSEA. Unmatched junction bases numbered 8, after V lost 3 bases and J lost 8 bases. This CDR3 has 13 amino acids. The CDR3 protein is CSVDETGGKKQYF. CDR3 DNA: TGCAGCGTTGACGAGACAGGGGGTAAGAAGCAGTACTTC.

The gene calls are TRBV6-2 or TRBV6-3 and TRBJ2-2, with D unresolved. Germline lookup yields CDR1 MNHEY and CDR2 SVGEGT. The CDR3 has 13 residues. Trimming took off 6 bases at V and 5 bases at J, with 10 bases between the two ends. For the CDR3, the DNA is TGTGCCAGCAGGCCCACTCAGACCGGGGAGCTGTTTTTT. It is translated as CASRPTQTGELFF.

This sequence joins TRBV6-1 and TRBJ2-7; no reliable D call. The length of the CDR3 is 14 residues. Per the germline V gene, CDR1 is MNHNS and CDR2 is SASEGT. The V and J ends lost 3 bases and 4 bases respectively, with 13 bases between them. CDR3 sequence: CASSDPQAGYEQYF. CDR3 in DNA: TGTGCCAGCAGTGATCCCCAGGCTGGATACGAGCAGTACTTC.

The chain recombines TRBV6-1 with TRBJ2-5, with D unclear. This CDR3 contains 15 residues. V dropped 0 bases and J dropped 2 bases, with 10 bases sitting between them. Germline values: CDR1 MNHNS, CDR2 SASEGT. The CDR3 sequence: CASSEAWPTQETQYF. For the CDR3, the DNA is TGTGCCAGCAGTGAAGCGTGGCCAACTCAAGAGACCCAGTACTTC.

This clonotype was found a few times. The chain recombines TRBV28 with TRBJ1-6; unclear D gene. This CDR3 comprises 14 residues. Deletions cut 8 bases from V and 0 bases from J, with 8 bases between. Germline values: CDR1 MDHEN, CDR2 SYDVKM. The chain's CDR3 is CASSRLSYNSPLHF. The CDR3 nucleotides read TGTGCCAGCTCGAGGCTCTCCTATAATTCACCCCTCCACTTT.

This clonotype was counted many times. V and J are TRBV15 and TRBJ2-7, with a possible D match to TRBD2 (5 bases). This CDR3 has 14 amino acids. In germline, CDR1 is LNHNV, CDR2 YYDKDF (reference sequence). The V and J ends lost 0 bases and 7 bases respectively, with 13 bases between them. The CDR3: CATSRDSLRGEQYF. In DNA form, the CDR3 reads TGTGCCACCAGCAGAGATAGCCTCCGGGGAGAGCAGTACTTC.